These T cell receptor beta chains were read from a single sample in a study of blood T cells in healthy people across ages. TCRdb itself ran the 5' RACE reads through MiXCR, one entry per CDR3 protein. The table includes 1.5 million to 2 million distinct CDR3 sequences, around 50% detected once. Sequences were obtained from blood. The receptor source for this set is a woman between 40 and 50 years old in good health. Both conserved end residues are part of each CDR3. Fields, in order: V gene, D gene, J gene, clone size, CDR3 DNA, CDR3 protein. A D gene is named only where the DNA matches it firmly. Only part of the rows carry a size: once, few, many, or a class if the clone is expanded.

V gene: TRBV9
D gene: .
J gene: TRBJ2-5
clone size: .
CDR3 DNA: TGTGCCAGCAGCGAAACCATTGGGGGCGGAGAGACCCAGTACTTC
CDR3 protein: CASSETIGGGETQYF

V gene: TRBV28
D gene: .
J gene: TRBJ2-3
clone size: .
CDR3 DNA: TGTGCCAGCGAAACGGGGGCCTCCGGAGATACGCAGTATTTT
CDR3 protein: CASETGASGDTQYF

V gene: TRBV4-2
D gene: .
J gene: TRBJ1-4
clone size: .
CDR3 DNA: TGTGCCAGCAGCCAAGACCCCGGATCTAATGAAAAACTGTTTTTT
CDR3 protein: CASSQDPGSNEKLFF

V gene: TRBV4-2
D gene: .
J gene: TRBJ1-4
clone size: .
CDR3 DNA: TGTGCCAGCAGCCAAGGAGTATCTAATGAAAAACTGTTTTTT
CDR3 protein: CASSQGVSNEKLFF

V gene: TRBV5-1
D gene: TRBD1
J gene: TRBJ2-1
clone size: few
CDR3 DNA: TGCGCCAGCAGCTTGACCCGGACAGGGGGCGATGAGCAGTTCTTC
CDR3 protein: CASSLTRTGGDEQFF

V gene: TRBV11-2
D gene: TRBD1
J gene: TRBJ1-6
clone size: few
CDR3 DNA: TGTGCCAGCAGCTTCCGGACAGGGGATTCACCCCTCCACTTT
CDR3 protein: CASSFRTGDSPLHF

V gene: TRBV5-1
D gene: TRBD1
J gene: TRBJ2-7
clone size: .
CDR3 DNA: TGCGCCAGCAGCAGGGGACAGGGAGGGACCGAGCAGTACTTC
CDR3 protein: CASSRGQGGTEQYF

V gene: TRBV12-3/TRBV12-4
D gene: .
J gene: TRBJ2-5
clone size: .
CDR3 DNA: TGTGCCAGCAAGAGGGATGAGACCCAGTACTTC
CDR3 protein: CASKRDETQYF

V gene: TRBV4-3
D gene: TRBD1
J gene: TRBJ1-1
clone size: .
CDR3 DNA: TGCGCCAGCAGCCAAGATAGGGACAGGGGGCGTGTGGGCACTGAAGCTTTCTTT
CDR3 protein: CASSQDRDRGRVGTEAFF

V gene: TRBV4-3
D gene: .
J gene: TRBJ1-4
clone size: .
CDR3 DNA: TGCGCCAGCAGCCAAACCGACAGGTCCTTTAATGAAAAACTGTTTTTT
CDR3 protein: CASSQTDRSFNEKLFF

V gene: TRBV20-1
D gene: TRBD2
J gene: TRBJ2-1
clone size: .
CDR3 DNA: TGCAGTGCTAGAAGCGGGATCATATACAATGAGCAGTTCTTC
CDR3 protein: CSARSGIIYNEQFF

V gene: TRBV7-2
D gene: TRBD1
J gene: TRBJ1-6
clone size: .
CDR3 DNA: TGTGCCAGCAGCTTAGAGGCCGACAGGGTCGGTTCACCCCTCCACTTT
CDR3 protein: CASSLEADRVGSPLHF

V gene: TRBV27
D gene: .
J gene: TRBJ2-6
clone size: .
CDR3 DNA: TGTGCCAGCGGAAACTTAATCGGGAAAACAGCCCCTGGGGCCAACGTCCTGACTTTC
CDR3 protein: CASGNLIGKTAPGANVLTF

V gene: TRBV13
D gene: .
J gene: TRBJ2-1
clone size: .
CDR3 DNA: TGTGCCAGCAGCTTTGTGGGGCGCGGCCACAATGAGCAGTTCTTC
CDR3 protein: CASSFVGRGHNEQFF

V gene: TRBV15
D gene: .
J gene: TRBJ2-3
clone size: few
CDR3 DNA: TGTGCCACCAGCAGAGGTTTTTCAGATACGCAGTATTTT
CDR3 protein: CATSRGFSDTQYF